This TCR beta chain was recovered during a study of blood T cells in healthy people across ages. This clonotype was counted between two and nine times. V was shortened by 1 base and J by 7 bases, with 7 bases between the two germline ends. There are 12 residues in the CDR3. Germline V lookup: CDR1 LGHDT, CDR2 YNNKEL (reference sequence). Together with a sample-barcoded 5' primer, a J-beta primer mix was included in a second PCR lasting about 6 to 11 cycles. MiXCR, run by TCRdb on the 5' RACE reads, gives a single entry per CDR3 protein. This sample has hundreds of thousands of distinct CDR3 sequences, with around two fifths found just once.

The TCR was taken from an elderly man in good health. The chain joins TRBV3-1 to TRBJ1-1; the D is unclear. Specimen: blood. The CDR3 reads CASSQGGDEAFF. The CDR3 nucleotides are TGTGCCAGCAGCCAAGGGGGAGATGAAGCTTTCTTT.